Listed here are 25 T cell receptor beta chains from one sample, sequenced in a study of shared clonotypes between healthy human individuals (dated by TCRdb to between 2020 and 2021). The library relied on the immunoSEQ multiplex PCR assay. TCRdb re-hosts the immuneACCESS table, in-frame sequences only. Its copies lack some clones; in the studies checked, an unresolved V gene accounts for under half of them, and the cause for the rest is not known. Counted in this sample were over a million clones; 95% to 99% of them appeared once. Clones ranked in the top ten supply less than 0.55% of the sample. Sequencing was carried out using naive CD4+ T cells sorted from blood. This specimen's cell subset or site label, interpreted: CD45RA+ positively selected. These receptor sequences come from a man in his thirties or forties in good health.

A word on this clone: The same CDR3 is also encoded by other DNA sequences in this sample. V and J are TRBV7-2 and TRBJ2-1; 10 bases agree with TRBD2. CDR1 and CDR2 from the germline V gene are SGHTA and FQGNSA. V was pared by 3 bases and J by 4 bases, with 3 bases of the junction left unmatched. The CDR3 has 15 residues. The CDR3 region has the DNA TGTGCCAGCAGCTTTTCTAGCGGGAGTTACAATGAGCAGTTCTTC. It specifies CASSFSSGSYNEQFF.

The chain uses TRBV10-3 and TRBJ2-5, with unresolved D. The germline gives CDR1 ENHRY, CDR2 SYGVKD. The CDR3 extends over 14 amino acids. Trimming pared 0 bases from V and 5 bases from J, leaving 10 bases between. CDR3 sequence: CAISESTGYETQYF. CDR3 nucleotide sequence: TGTGCCATCAGTGAGTCTACGGGTTATGAGACCCAGTACTTC.

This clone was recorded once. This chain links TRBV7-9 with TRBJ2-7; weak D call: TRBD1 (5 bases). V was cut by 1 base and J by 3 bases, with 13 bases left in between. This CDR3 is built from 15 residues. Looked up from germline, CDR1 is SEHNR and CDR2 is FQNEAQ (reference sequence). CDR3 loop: CASSLVRVSLYEQYF. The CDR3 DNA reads TGTGCCAGCAGCTTAGTCAGGGTATCCCTCTACGAGCAGTACTTC.

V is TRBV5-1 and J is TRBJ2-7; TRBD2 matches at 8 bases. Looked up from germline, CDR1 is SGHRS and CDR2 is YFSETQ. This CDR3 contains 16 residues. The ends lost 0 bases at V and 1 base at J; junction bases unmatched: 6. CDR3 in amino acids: CASSLGPAGVSYEQYF. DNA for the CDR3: TGCGCCAGCAGCTTGGGCCCAGCGGGAGTATCCTACGAGCAGTACTTC.

This chain's CDR3 is CASSGLAANYNEQFF. DNA of the CDR3: TGTGCCAGCAGCGGCCTAGCGGCTAACTACAATGAGCAGTTCTTC. The chain joins TRBV7-9 to TRBJ2-1; 7 bases are shared with TRBD2. This CDR3 comprises 15 residues. Germline CDR1 SEHNR, CDR2 FQNEAQ (reference sequence). V shed 5 bases and J 3 bases; nucleotides not matched to a gene: 7.

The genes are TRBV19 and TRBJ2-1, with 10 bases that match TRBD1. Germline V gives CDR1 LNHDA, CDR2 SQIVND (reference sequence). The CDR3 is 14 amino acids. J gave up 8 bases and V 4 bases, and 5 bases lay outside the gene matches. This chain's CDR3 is CASSNPDRGYEQFF. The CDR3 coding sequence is TGTGCCAGTAGTAACCCGGACAGGGGGTATGAGCAGTTCTTC. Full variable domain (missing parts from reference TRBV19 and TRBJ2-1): DGGITQSPKYLFRKEGQNVTLSCEQNLNHDAMYWYRQDPGQGLRLIYYSQIVNDFQKGDIAEGYSVSREKKESFPLTVTSAQKNPTAFYLCASSNPDRGYEQFFGPGTRLTVL.

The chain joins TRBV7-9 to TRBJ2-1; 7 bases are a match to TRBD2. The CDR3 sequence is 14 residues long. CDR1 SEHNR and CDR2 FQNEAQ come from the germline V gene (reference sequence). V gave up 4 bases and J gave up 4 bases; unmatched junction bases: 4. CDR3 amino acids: CASSSQRDYNEQFF. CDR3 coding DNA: TGTGCCAGCAGCTCTCAGCGGGATTACAATGAGCAGTTCTTC.

The CDR3 loop is CASSLRVQGVNEQFF. In nucleotides, the CDR3 is TGTGCCAGCAGCTTAAGGGTACAGGGGGTTAATGAGCAGTTCTTC. V gene TRBV11-3 combines with J gene TRBJ2-1; 8 bases line up with TRBD1. CDR1 and CDR2 (germline): SGHNT, YENEEA. The CDR3 extends over 15 amino acids. The V and J ends lost 2 bases and 7 bases, in that order; junction bases with no gene match: 7.

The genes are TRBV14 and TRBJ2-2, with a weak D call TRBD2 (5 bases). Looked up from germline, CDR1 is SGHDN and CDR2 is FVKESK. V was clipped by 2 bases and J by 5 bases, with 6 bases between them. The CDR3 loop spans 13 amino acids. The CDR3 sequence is CASSQWRTGELFF. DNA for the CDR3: TGTGCCAGCAGCCAATGGAGGACCGGGGAGCTGTTTTTT.

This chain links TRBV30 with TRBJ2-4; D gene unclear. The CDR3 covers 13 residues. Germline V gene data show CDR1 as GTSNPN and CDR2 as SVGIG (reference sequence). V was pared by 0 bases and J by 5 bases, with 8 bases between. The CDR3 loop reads CAWSVRLENIQYF. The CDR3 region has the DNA TGTGCCTGGAGTGTACGGTTGGAAAACATTCAGTACTTC.

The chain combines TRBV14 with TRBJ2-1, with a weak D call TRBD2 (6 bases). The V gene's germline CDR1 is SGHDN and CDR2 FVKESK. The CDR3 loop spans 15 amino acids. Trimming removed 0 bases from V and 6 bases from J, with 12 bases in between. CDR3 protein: CASSQEGTSLNEQFF. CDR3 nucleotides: TGTGCCAGCAGCCAAGAAGGAACTAGCCTCAATGAGCAGTTCTTC.

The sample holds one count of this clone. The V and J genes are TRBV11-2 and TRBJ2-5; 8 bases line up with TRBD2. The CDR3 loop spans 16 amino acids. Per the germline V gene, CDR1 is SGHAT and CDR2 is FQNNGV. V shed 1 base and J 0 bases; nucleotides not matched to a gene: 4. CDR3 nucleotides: TGTGCCAGCAGCTTAGGGCGGGAGGACTACCAAGAGACCCAGTACTTC. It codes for CASSLGREDYQETQYF.

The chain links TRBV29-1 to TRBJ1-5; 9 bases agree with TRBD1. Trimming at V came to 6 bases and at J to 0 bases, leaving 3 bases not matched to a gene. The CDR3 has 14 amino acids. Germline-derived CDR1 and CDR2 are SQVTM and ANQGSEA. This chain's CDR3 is CSVETGGSNQPQHF. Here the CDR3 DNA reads TGCAGCGTCGAGACAGGGGGTAGCAATCAGCCCCAGCATTTT.

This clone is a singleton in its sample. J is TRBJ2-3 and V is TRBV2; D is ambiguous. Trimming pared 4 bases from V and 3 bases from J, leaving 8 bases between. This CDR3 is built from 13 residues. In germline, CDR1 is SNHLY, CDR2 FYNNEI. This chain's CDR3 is CASSARQTDTQYF. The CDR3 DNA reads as TGTGCCAGCAGTGCGAGGCAGACAGATACGCAGTATTTT.

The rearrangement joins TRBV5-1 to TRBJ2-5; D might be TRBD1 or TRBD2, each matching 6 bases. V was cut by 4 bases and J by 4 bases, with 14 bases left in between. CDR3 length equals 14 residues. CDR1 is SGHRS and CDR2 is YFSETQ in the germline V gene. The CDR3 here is CASSVHGGRETQYF. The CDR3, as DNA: TGCGCCAGCAGCGTTCATGGGGGGCGAGAGACCCAGTACTTC.

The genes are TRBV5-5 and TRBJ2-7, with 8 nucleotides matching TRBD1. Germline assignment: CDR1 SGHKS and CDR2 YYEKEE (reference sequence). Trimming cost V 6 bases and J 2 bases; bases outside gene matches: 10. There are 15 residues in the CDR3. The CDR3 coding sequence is TGTGCCAGCACCCGCATCTACAGGGGGACCTACGAGCAGTACTTC. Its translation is CASTRIYRGTYEQYF.

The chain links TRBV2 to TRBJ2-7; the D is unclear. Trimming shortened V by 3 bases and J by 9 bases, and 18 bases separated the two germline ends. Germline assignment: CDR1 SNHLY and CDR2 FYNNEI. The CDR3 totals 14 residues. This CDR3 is CASSDGYHHPGQYF. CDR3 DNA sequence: TGTGCCAGCAGTGATGGCTATCATCACCCGGGGCAGTACTTC.

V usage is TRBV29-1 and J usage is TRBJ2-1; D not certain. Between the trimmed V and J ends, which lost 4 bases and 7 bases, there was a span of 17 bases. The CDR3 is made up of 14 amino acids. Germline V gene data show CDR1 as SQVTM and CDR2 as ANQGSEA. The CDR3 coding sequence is TGCAGCGTTGTGGATCTGGGTGAGGTGAATGAGCAGTTCTTC. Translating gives CSVVDLGEVNEQFF.

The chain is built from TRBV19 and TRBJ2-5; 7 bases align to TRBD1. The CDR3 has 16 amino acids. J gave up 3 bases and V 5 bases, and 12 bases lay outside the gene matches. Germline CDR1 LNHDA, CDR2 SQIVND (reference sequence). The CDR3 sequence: CASSGAGGNGEETQYF. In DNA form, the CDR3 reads TGTGCCAGTAGTGGGGCAGGGGGTAATGGGGAAGAGACCCAGTACTTC.

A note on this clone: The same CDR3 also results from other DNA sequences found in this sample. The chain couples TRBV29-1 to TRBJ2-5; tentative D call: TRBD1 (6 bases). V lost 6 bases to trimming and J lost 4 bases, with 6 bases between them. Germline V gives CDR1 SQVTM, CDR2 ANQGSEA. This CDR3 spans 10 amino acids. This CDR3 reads CSVRGETQYF. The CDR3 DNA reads TGCAGCGTCAGGGGAGAGACCCAGTACTTC. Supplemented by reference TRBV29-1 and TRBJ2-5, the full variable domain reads SAVISQKPSRDICQRGTSLTIQCQVDSQVTMMFWYRQQPGQSLTLIATANQGSEATYESGFVIDKFPISRPNLTFSTLTVSNMSPEDSSIYLCSVRGETQYFGPGTRLLVL.

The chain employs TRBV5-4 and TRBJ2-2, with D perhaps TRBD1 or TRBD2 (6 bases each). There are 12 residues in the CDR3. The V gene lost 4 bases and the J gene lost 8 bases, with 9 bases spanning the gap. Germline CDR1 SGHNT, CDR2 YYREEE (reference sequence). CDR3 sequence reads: CASSAGQGELFF. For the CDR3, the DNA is TGTGCCAGCAGCGCGGGACAAGGGGAGCTGTTTTTT.

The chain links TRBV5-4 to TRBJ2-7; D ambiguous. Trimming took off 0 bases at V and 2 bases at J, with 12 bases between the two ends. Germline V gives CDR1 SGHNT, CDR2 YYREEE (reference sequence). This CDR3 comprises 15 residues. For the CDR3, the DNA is TGTGCCAGCAGCTTGGGCGGATCCCTCCCCTACGAGCAGTACTTC. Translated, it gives CASSLGGSLPYEQYF.

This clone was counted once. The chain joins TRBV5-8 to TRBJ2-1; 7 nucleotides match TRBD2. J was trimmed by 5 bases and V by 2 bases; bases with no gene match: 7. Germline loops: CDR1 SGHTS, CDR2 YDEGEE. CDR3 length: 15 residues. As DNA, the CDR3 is TGTGCCAGCAGCTTTTGGTCTAGCGGAAACAATGAGCAGTTCTTC. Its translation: CASSFWSSGNNEQFF. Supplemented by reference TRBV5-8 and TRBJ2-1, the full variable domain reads EAGVTQSPTHLIKTRGQQATLRCSPISGHTSVYWYQQALGLGLQFLLWYDEGEERNRGNFPPRFSGRQFPNYSSELNVNALELEDSALYLCASSFWSSGNNEQFFGPGTRLTVL.

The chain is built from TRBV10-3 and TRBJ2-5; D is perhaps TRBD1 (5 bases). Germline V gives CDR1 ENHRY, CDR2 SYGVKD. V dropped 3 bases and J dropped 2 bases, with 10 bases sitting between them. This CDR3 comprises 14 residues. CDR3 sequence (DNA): TGTGCCATCAGTGAACGCACAGGACAAGAGACCCAGTACTTC. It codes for CAISERTGQETQYF.

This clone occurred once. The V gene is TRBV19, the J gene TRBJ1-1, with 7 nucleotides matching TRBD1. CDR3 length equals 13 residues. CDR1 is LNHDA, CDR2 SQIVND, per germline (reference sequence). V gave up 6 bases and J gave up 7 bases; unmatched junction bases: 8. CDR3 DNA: TGTGCCAGTAGCCCCAATTGGGACAGTGAAGCTTTCTTT. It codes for CASSPNWDSEAFF.